What follows are 15 T cell receptor beta chains derived from one specimen sequenced in a study of T cells in Graves' hyperthyroidism and ophthalmopathy. RNA transcripts were the template for amplifying TCR beta CDR3 regions. HTBI primers were the set used in a first-round RT-PCR of the TCR CDR3. One entry per CDR3 protein results from TCRdb running MiXCR on the multiplex PCR reads. The table shows fewer than 600,000 distinct CDR3 sequences, with 11% to 15% occurring only once. Material for sequencing was blood. The source of these receptors is a woman in her thirties or forties with Graves' hyperthyroidism.

The table lists this clonotype with many counts. The chain is built from TRBV7-9 and TRBJ1-5; the match to TRBD1 covers 9 bases. CDR1 SEHNR and CDR2 FQNEAQ come from the germline V gene (reference sequence). V lost 5 bases to trimming and J lost 4 bases; unmatched junction nucleotides: 9. The CDR3 loop spans 16 amino acids. The CDR3 loop is CASSPDRGGGNQPQHF. CDR3 sequence (DNA): TGTGCCAGCAGCCCCGACAGGGGGGGGGGAAATCAGCCCCAGCATTTT. Together with reference TRBV7-9 and TRBJ1-5, the CDR3 gives the full variable domain: DTGVSQNPRHKITKRGQNVTFRCDPISEHNRLYWYRQTLGQGPEFLTYFQNEAQLEKSRLLSDRFSAERPKGSFSTLEIQRTEQGDSAMYLCASSPDRGGGNQPQHFGDGTRLSIL.

This chain links TRBV20-1 with TRBJ2-1, with a weak D call TRBD1 (6 bases). This CDR3 is 16 amino acids long. Trimming left V 3 bases short and J 0 bases short, with 15 bases between. CDR1 is DFQATT and CDR2 is SNEGSKA in the germline V gene (reference sequence). CDR3 in DNA: TGCAGTGCTAGGGTACATAACAGGGTCTCCTACAATGAGCAGTTCTTC. Amino acids: CSARVHNRVSYNEQFF.

V gene TRBV6-1 combines with J gene TRBJ2-7, with 8 bases that match TRBD2. The CDR3 is 19 residues long. The junction had 19 bases not matched to a gene; V was cut back by 6 bases and J by 0 bases. Germline CDR1 MNHNS, CDR2 SASEGT. The CDR3 sequence: CASRALGQRAGAGSYEQYF. DNA for the CDR3: TGTGCCAGCAGAGCCCTAGGACAGAGAGCGGGAGCAGGCTCCTACGAGCAGTACTTC.

This clonotype was counted at least ten times. V and J are TRBV5-8 and TRBJ2-5; unclear D gene. The length of the CDR3 is 12 residues. The germline V and J ends were trimmed by 4 bases and 2 bases, with 6 bases remaining between them. Germline values: CDR1 SGHTS, CDR2 YDEGEE. CDR3 sequence reads: CASSKRQETQYF. The CDR3, as DNA: TGTGCCAGCAGCAAAAGGCAAGAGACCCAGTACTTC.

This clonotype was seen many times. The DNA for the CDR3 is TGTGCCAGCAGCCAAGATATGGGCAGGGGGTCTCAGCCCCAGCATTTT. The encoded protein is CASSQDMGRGSQPQHF. V usage is TRBV3-1 and J usage is TRBJ1-5, with TRBD1 matching 7 bases. Germline values: CDR1 LGHDT, CDR2 YNNKEL (reference sequence). V was clipped by 0 bases and J by 6 bases; unmatched bases: 8. The CDR3 length is 16 residues.

This clonotype has ten or more counts. CDR3 DNA: TGTGCCAGCAGTAACAGGGGGAGAGAAGAGACCCAGTACTTC. Its protein is CASSNRGREETQYF. The V gene is TRBV28, the J gene TRBJ2-5; 8 bases align to TRBD1. The junction had 5 bases not matched to a gene; V was cut back by 5 bases and J by 3 bases. Germline assignment: CDR1 MDHEN and CDR2 SYDVKM. The CDR3 is made up of 14 amino acids.

This clonotype turned up a few times. At one end the junction does not follow the germline gene, possibly because of a read error. V and J are TRBV18 and TRBJ2-5, with unresolved D. CDR1 and CDR2 (germline): KGHSH, LQKENI. The CDR3 has 14 amino acids. The DNA of the CDR3 is TGTGCCAGCTCACCATTTCGGGCCCAAGAGGCCCAGTACTTC. This codes for CASSPFRAQEAQYF.

This clonotype has ten or more counts. The V call is TRBV7-3, the J call TRBJ2-2; either TRBD1 or TRBD2 may fit D (5 bases each). Trimming removed 2 bases from V and 2 bases from J, with 9 bases in between. From germline, CDR1 is SGHTA and CDR2 FQGTGA. The CDR3 is 15 amino acids. Here the CDR3 DNA reads TGTGCCAGCAGCTTAGGGGACGGCAACACCGGGGAGCTGTTTTTT. Protein product: CASSLGDGNTGELFF.

This clonotype came up a few times. The V call is TRBV20-1, the J call TRBJ2-3; the match to TRBD1 covers 7 bases. The ends lost 4 bases at V and 2 bases at J; junction bases unmatched: 6. The germline V gene encodes CDR1 DFQATT and CDR2 SNEGSKA (reference sequence). The CDR3 runs 14 residues. The CDR3 is CSAMTGTITDTQYF. CDR3 sequence (DNA): TGCAGTGCTATGACAGGGACGATCACAGATACGCAGTATTTT.

The V gene is TRBV20-1, the J gene TRBJ2-1; D is unresolved. The CDR3 runs 14 residues. Germline V gene lookup returns CDR1 DFQATT and CDR2 SNEGSKA (reference sequence). Trimming cost V 1 base and J 6 bases, with 13 bases left between them. The CDR3 reads CSARGGSLGNEQFF. In DNA form, the CDR3 reads TGCAGTGCTAGAGGTGGTTCCCTGGGCAATGAGCAGTTCTTC.

At least ten counts were recorded for this clonotype. Here the CDR3 reads CASRGPGQGTSEQYF. The CDR3 coding sequence is TGTGCCAGCAGGGGACCGGGACAGGGGACTTCCGAGCAGTACTTC. The V call is TRBV28, the J call TRBJ2-7, with TRBD1 matching over 10 bases. V dropped 6 bases and J dropped 6; count of bases not matched to a gene: 11. CDR3 length equals 15 residues. Germline loops: CDR1 MDHEN, CDR2 SYDVKM.

The rearrangement uses TRBV2 and TRBJ1-6, with a weak D call TRBD1 (5 bases). CDR1 is SNHLY, CDR2 FYNNEI, per germline. The CDR3 runs to 16 residues. V was shortened by 4 bases and J by 3 bases, with 13 bases between the two germline ends. CDR3 nucleotides: TGTGCCAGCAGTGTTGACAGAAATAACTATAATTCACCCCTCCACTTT. This sequence encodes CASSVDRNNYNSPLHF.

This clonotype was counted ten times or more. This rearrangement joins TRBV12-5 to TRBJ1-5; no clear D. Per the germline V gene, CDR1 is LGHNT and CDR2 is FRNRAP. V lost 6 bases to trimming and J lost 4 bases, with 10 bases between them. The CDR3 sequence is 13 residues long. The CDR3 region has the DNA TGTGCTAGTGGGTGGGGTCTGAATCAGCCCCAGCATTTT. As protein: CASGWGLNQPQHF.

J is TRBJ2-3 and V is TRBV6-1; 12 bases match TRBD2. This CDR3 region has 14 residues. Losses at the gene ends were 8 bases for V and 6 bases for J; bases not matched to a gene: 6. The germline CDR1 and CDR2 sequences are MNHNS and SASEGT. The CDR3, as DNA: TGTGCCAGCCTCCTAGCGGGAGGGCCGGATACGCAGTATTTT. It codes for CASLLAGGPDTQYF.

This clonotype showed up just a few times. The chain carries TRBV10-2 and TRBJ2-1; 11 bases match TRBD2. V was pared by 4 bases and J by 8 bases, with 10 bases of the junction left unmatched. This CDR3 is 16 amino acids long. Germline CDR1 WSHSY, CDR2 SAAADI. The CDR3 is CASSGALSGRADEQFF. In DNA, the CDR3 is TGCGCCAGCAGTGGTGCCCTTAGCGGGAGGGCGGATGAGCAGTTCTTC.